A single sample gave rise to the 9 T cell receptor beta chains below, sequenced in a study of blood T cell repertoires in COVID-19. TCRdb keeps only in-frame clones here, not all; method: immunoSEQ multiplex PCR. Altogether more than 95,000 clones are present, around 82% being singletons, with the ten largest covering roughly a sixth. The sample comprised peripheral blood. These receptors were obtained from a man under 40 with COVID-19, enrolled during active disease.

The V gene is TRBV4-1, the J gene TRBJ2-7; TRBD1 agrees at 7 bases. The trim removed 0 bases at V and 6 bases at J, leaving 8 bases unmatched. The CDR3 runs to 15 residues. Germline CDR1 is MGHRA and CDR2 is YSYEKL. Here the CDR3 reads CASSQDLYRGAEQYF. Here the CDR3 DNA reads TGCGCCAGCAGCCAAGATCTCTACAGGGGAGCCGAGCAGTACTTC.

This sequence joins TRBV4-2 and TRBJ1-2; 7 nucleotides line up with TRBD1. The CDR3 extends over 18 amino acids. Germline V lookup: CDR1 LGHNA, CDR2 YNFKEQ. Trimming removed 0 bases from V and 0 bases from J; junction bases left unmatched: 10. Written as DNA, the CDR3 is TGTGCCAGCAGCCAAGACGCCGGACAGGAAGGGGCTAACTATGGCTACACCTTC. This translates into CASSQDAGQEGANYGYTF.

V and J are TRBV6-1 and TRBJ1-1; D unresolved. From germline, CDR1 is MNHNS and CDR2 SASEGT. This CDR3 has 15 amino acids. Trimming took off 0 bases at V and 0 bases at J, with 8 bases between the two ends. CDR3 region: CASSEAQYMNTEAFF. As DNA, the CDR3 is TGTGCCAGCAGTGAAGCACAGTATATGAACACTGAAGCTTTCTTT.

This clone was seen a single time. The V call is TRBV4-3, the J call TRBJ2-7; 12 positions agree with TRBD1. The CDR3 is 16 amino acids. The V gene's germline CDR1 is LGHNA and CDR2 YSLEER. V shed 4 bases, J shed 4 bases, and the junction held 8 bases outside the gene matches. The CDR3 nucleotides read TGCGCCAGCAGCCTAATTGCGGGACAGGGGGCTTACGAGCAGTACTTC. This gives the protein CASSLIAGQGAYEQYF.

The chain couples TRBV7-2 to TRBJ2-2; 16 bases align to TRBD2. The V segment lost 4 bases and the J segment 9 bases; nucleotides outside the gene matches: 5. The CDR3 consists of 16 residues. Germline loops: CDR1 SGHTA, CDR2 FQGNSA. The CDR3 nucleotides read TGTGCCAGCAGCTCTCTGGGACTAGCGGGGGGGAGGGAGCTGTTTTTT. This encodes CASSSLGLAGGRELFF.

The rearrangement joins TRBV7-2 to TRBJ1-2; D is perhaps TRBD1 (6 bases). Germline V gives CDR1 SGHTA, CDR2 FQGNSA. CDR3 length: 15 amino acids. Trimming stripped 0 bases from V and 4 bases from J, with 12 bases between. CDR3 bases: TGTGCCAGCAGCTTAGCGACAGGACGACTCTATGGCTACACCTTC. Translating gives CASSLATGRLYGYTF.

The CDR3 coding sequence is TGTGCCAGCAGCGTAGCTCCTAGCGGGGTATCAATAGAGACCCAGTACTTC. Its protein is CASSVAPSGVSIETQYF. The rearrangement uses TRBV9 and TRBJ2-5, with 9 bases fitting TRBD2. V shed 0 bases, J shed 4 bases, and the junction held 10 bases outside the gene matches. CDR3 size: 17 residues. CDR1 is SGDLS, CDR2 YYNGEE, per germline.

This sequence joins TRBV28 and TRBJ1-2; TRBD1 is a possible D gene (6 bases). Trimming removed 3 bases from V and 4 bases from J, with 12 bases in between. Germline loops: CDR1 MDHEN, CDR2 SYDVKM. The CDR3 has 14 amino acids. CDR3 in DNA: TGTGCCAGCAGTTTGGGGGGGGCCCTCTATGGCTACACCTTC. It yields the protein CASSLGGALYGYTF.

CDR3 in amino acids: CASRGGAGGVNSPLHF. DNA for the CDR3: TGTGCCAGCAGGGGGGGGGCCGGCGGAGTTAATTCACCCCTCCACTTT. The genes are TRBV2 and TRBJ1-6; D might be TRBD1 (6 bases). Trimming cost V 6 bases and J 6 bases, with 18 bases left between them. This CDR3 is 16 amino acids long. CDR1 is SNHLY, CDR2 FYNNEI, per germline.